This TCR beta chain was sequenced during a study of blood T cell repertoires in COVID-19. For the study at large: T cells, B-cell-depleted T cells, or PBMCs supplied cDNA or gDNA.

Everyone who took part was roughly 18 to 90 years old, and they came from 20 to 25 US areas. A PCR-confirmed or clinician-diagnosed COVID-19 case had contacted exposed participants within 2 weeks of entry. The V gene's germline CDR1 is MNHEY and CDR2 SVGEGT. V lost 6 bases to trimming and J lost 1 base; unmatched junction nucleotides: 6. The CDR3 is 15 amino acids. Per the original data handling: The assay estimated nucleated cells by amplifying reference gene primers. TCRdb's table, derived via immunoSEQ multiplex PCR, lists solely in-frame clones and lacks some. V, J and clone size are taken as reported in that table, and D and trimming were inferred from the DNA itself. The data show 200,000 to 250,000 clones, roughly 89% seen once.

The sample comprised PBMCs or T cells enriched from blood (not recorded which). The sequence derives from a man aged 25-45 years who had been exposed to COVID-19. The J gene is TRBJ1-1, the V gene TRBV6-2 or TRBV6-3, with 9 positions matching TRBD1. This CDR3 reads CASSLQGAGNTEAFF. The CDR3 nucleotides are TGTGCCAGCAGCCTACAGGGGGCGGGGAACACTGAAGCTTTCTTT.